This entry lists 32 T cell receptor beta chains sequenced from one sample in a study of shared clonotypes between healthy human individuals. TCRdb's copy holds only in-frame clones and misses some; the assay was immunoSEQ multiplex PCR. The sample contains fewer than 2.5 million clones, approximately 93% of which appear only once. The sample taken for sequencing was naive CD4+ T cells from PBMCs. Subset reported: CD45RA+ positively selected. These receptors were taken from a man aged 18 to 29 in good health. Some clones in this sample may be carry-over from other donors' samples.

The V call is TRBV7-2, the J call TRBJ1-1, with a possible D match to TRBD1 (6 bases). Germline-derived CDR1 and CDR2 are SGHTA and FQGNSA. Trimming took off 4 bases at V and 3 bases at J, with 21 bases between the two ends. This CDR3 has 17 residues. As DNA, the CDR3 is TGTGCCAGCAGCTACCCCGAGGAACAGGGTTGGGACACTGAAGCTTTCTTT. As protein: CASSYPEEQGWDTEAFF.

This chain connects TRBV10-3 to TRBJ1-4; tentative D call: TRBD1 (5 bases). Germline values: CDR1 ENHRY, CDR2 SYGVKD. V was trimmed by 0 bases and J by 7 bases, leaving 12 bases between them. The CDR3 totals 15 residues. The CDR3 nucleotides are TGTGCCATCAGTGAGTCGGTGGGGCTCGTTGAAAAACTGTTTTTT. Translation gives CAISESVGLVEKLFF.

The chain joins TRBV29-1 to TRBJ1-1; TRBD1 agrees at 9 bases. V lost 7 bases, J lost 1 base, and 7 bases stayed unmatched. This CDR3 has 14 residues. The germline V gene encodes CDR1 SQVTM and CDR2 ANQGSEA. The CDR3 reads CSGGGDRENTEAFF. The CDR3 DNA sequence: TGCAGCGGTGGGGGGGACAGGGAGAACACTGAAGCTTTCTTT.

V gene TRBV5-1 combines with J gene TRBJ2-1; D may be TRBD1 or TRBD2 (5 bases each). Trimming left V 2 bases short and J 4 bases short, with 19 bases between. This CDR3 contains 17 residues. CDR1 and CDR2 from the germline V gene are SGHRS and YFSETQ. Here the CDR3 DNA reads TGCGCCAGCAGCTTTCAACCTACGGCTGGGGGATACAATGAGCAGTTCTTC. Translating gives CASSFQPTAGGYNEQFF.

The chain uses TRBV28 and TRBJ2-3, with 11 bases fitting TRBD1. The CDR3 spans 15 residues. The germline gives CDR1 MDHEN, CDR2 SYDVKM. V was clipped by 6 bases and J by 3 bases; unmatched bases: 5. The CDR3 region is CASRPGTGGTDTQYF. The CDR3 region has the DNA TGTGCCAGCAGGCCCGGGACAGGGGGAACAGATACGCAGTATTTT.

The J gene is TRBJ2-2, the V gene TRBV5-1, with a possible D match to TRBD1 (5 bases). V was cut by 7 bases and J by 2 bases, with 15 bases left in between. This CDR3 contains 15 residues. Per germline, CDR1 SGHRS and CDR2 YFSETQ. DNA for the CDR3: TGCGCCAGCCGGACGGACACTCAAAACACCGGGGAGCTGTTTTTT. Residues: CASRTDTQNTGELFF.

V and J are TRBV6-1 and TRBJ2-3; TRBD1 is a possible D gene (5 bases). Per germline, CDR1 MNHNS and CDR2 SASEGT. Deletions cut 5 bases from V and 4 bases from J, with 16 bases between. This CDR3 spans 15 amino acids. The CDR3 here is CASSRQKTGADTQYF. CDR3 sequence (DNA): TGTGCCAGCAGTCGACAGAAAACAGGTGCAGATACGCAGTATTTT.

This clone was recorded once. The J gene is TRBJ1-4, the V gene TRBV2, with 7 bases that match TRBD1. J was trimmed by 4 bases and V by 7 bases; bases with no gene match: 9. Germline CDR1 and CDR2: SNHLY and FYNNEI. The length of the CDR3 is 15 residues. The chain's CDR3 is CASKQRGTDNEKLFF. CDR3 nucleotide sequence: TGTGCCAGCAAACAAAGAGGGACAGATAATGAAAAACTGTTTTTT. Drawing the rest from reference TRBV2 and TRBJ1-4, the complete variable domain is EPEVTQTPSHQVTQMGQEVILRCVPISNHLYFYWYRQILGQKVEFLVSFYNNEISEKSEIFDDQFSVERPDGSNFTLKIRSTKLEDSAMYFCASKQRGTDNEKLFFGSGTQLSVL.

A remark on this clone: The sample contains more than one DNA sequence encoding this CDR3. V usage is TRBV5-1 and J usage is TRBJ1-5; D remains ambiguous. Germline values: CDR1 SGHRS, CDR2 YFSETQ. The CDR3 contains 15 residues. Trimming removed 0 bases from V and 1 base from J, with 8 bases in between. CDR3: CASSLDGLSNQPQHF. For the CDR3, the DNA is TGCGCCAGCAGCTTGGACGGGTTGAGCAATCAGCCCCAGCATTTT.

The genes are TRBV7-9 and TRBJ1-1; no clear D. Germline CDR1 SEHNR, CDR2 FQNEAQ (reference sequence). CDR3 size: 13 residues. V gave up 3 bases and J gave up 10 bases, with 15 bases separating them. The CDR3 is CASSLEATRRAFF. CDR3 nucleotides: TGTGCCAGCAGCTTGGAAGCAACCCGTCGAGCTTTCTTT.

The chain carries TRBV5-1 and TRBJ2-1; the D gene could be TRBD1 or TRBD2 (6 bases each). Per the germline V gene, CDR1 is SGHRS and CDR2 is YFSETQ. With 4 bases removed from V and 3 bases from J, the gap between germline ends came to 14 bases. This CDR3 has 15 amino acids. CDR3 loop: CASSQPGGGYNEQFF. The CDR3 nucleotides read TGCGCCAGCAGCCAGCCCGGGGGCGGCTACAATGAGCAGTTCTTC.

V is TRBV11-2 and J is TRBJ2-7; the D is unclear. There are 14 residues in the CDR3. Germline-derived CDR1 and CDR2 are SGHAT and FQNNGV. V dropped 3 bases and J dropped 6 bases, with 15 bases sitting between them. The CDR3 sequence: CASSFSPGEVEQYF. The CDR3 region has the DNA TGTGCCAGCAGCTTTTCCCCCGGCGAGGTCGAGCAGTACTTC.

The rearrangement links TRBV2 to TRBJ2-5; D might be TRBD2 (6 bases). Per the germline V gene, CDR1 is SNHLY and CDR2 is FYNNEI. Trimming left V 6 bases short and J 1 base short, with 12 bases between. The CDR3 covers 14 residues. The CDR3 sequence is CASSSSELQETQYF. In DNA, the CDR3 is TGTGCCAGCAGCTCTAGCGAGCTCCAAGAGACCCAGTACTTC.

The chain uses TRBV10-3 and TRBJ2-7, with a weak D call TRBD2 (6 bases). Trimming removed 0 bases at V and 3 bases at J, with 9 bases between. This CDR3 comprises 14 residues. Germline-derived CDR1 and CDR2 are ENHRY and SYGVKD. The CDR3 sequence is CAISESPGLYEQYF. The CDR3 bases are TGTGCCATCAGTGAGTCTCCGGGACTCTACGAGCAGTACTTC.

V usage is TRBV18 and J usage is TRBJ2-5, with D perhaps matching TRBD1 (5 bases). Germline values: CDR1 KGHSH, CDR2 LQKENI. V dropped 1 base and J dropped 3 bases, with 9 bases sitting between them. The length of the CDR3 is 14 residues. The CDR3 protein is CASSPLYRKETQYF. The DNA for the CDR3 is TGTGCCAGCTCACCACTGTACAGGAAAGAGACCCAGTACTTC.

The V and J genes are TRBV19 and TRBJ2-1; 8 nucleotides line up with TRBD2. The trim removed 1 base at V and 4 bases at J, leaving 3 bases unmatched. Per the germline V gene, CDR1 is LNHDA and CDR2 is SQIVND (reference sequence). The CDR3 totals 15 residues. The CDR3 sequence: CASSIGSGMYNEQFF. The CDR3 DNA reads TGTGCCAGTAGTATAGGTAGCGGGATGTACAATGAGCAGTTCTTC.

The chain carries TRBV2 and TRBJ2-7; D uncertain. The germline CDR1 and CDR2 sequences are SNHLY and FYNNEI. V lost 6 bases and J lost 3, with 9 bases in between. CDR3 size: 12 residues. CDR3 in amino acids: CASRDDNYEQYF. CDR3 DNA: TGTGCCAGCAGGGACGACAACTACGAGCAGTACTTC. Complete variable domain (other parts from reference TRBV2 and TRBJ2-7): EPEVTQTPSHQVTQMGQEVILRCVPISNHLYFYWYRQILGQKVEFLVSFYNNEISEKSEIFDDQFSVERPDGSNFTLKIRSTKLEDSAMYFCASRDDNYEQYFGPGTRLTVT.

This clone was detected a few times. The chain joins TRBV7-9 to TRBJ2-5; unclear D gene. Germline assignment: CDR1 SEHNR and CDR2 FQNEAQ (reference sequence). Trimming stripped 6 bases from V and 5 bases from J, with 4 bases between. CDR3 size: 10 residues. CDR3 residues: CASSTETQYF. Written as DNA, the CDR3 is TGTGCCAGCAGTACGGAGACCCAGTACTTC. Complete variable domain (other parts from reference TRBV7-9 and TRBJ2-5): DTGVSQNPRHKITKRGQNVTFRCDPISEHNRLYWYRQTLGQGPEFLTYFQNEAQLEKSRLLSDRFSAERPKGSFSTLEIQRTEQGDSAMYLCASSTETQYFGPGTRLLVL.

On this clone itself: This sample includes further DNA sequences coding for the same CDR3. V and J are TRBV5-6 and TRBJ2-5, with a weak D call TRBD1 (5 bases). Germline loops: CDR1 SGHDT, CDR2 YYEEEE. The CDR3 has 14 amino acids. V lost 4 bases and J lost 2, with 12 bases in between. The DNA for the CDR3 is TGTGCCAGCAGCCGAGACAGTAGACAAGAGACCCAGTACTTC. This translates into CASSRDSRQETQYF.

The V call is TRBV19, the J call TRBJ2-7, with 8 nucleotides matching TRBD1. The CDR3 spans 14 residues. The V segment lost 5 bases and the J segment 6 bases; nucleotides outside the gene matches: 9. Germline CDR1 is LNHDA and CDR2 is SQIVND (reference sequence). CDR3 coding DNA: TGTGCCAGTAGTCCCCGACAGGGGAAGCTCGAGCAGTACTTC. Translation gives CASSPRQGKLEQYF.

This rearrangement joins TRBV30 to TRBJ2-2; TRBD2 matches at 7 bases. The germline V gene encodes CDR1 GTSNPN and CDR2 SVGIG (reference sequence). The V gene end was trimmed by 4 bases and the J gene end by 3 bases; junction bases not matched to a gene: 11. The CDR3 spans 16 residues. CDR3 nucleotide sequence: TGTGCCTGGACCGGCGGCGGGAGAACGTACACCGGGGAGCTGTTTTTT. Translation gives CAWTGGGRTYTGELFF.

This rearrangement joins TRBV30 to TRBJ2-1; TRBD2 is a possible D gene (5 bases). Germline V gene data show CDR1 as GTSNPN and CDR2 as SVGIG (reference sequence). V shed 4 bases and J shed 6 bases, with 7 bases lying between them. This CDR3 has 11 amino acids. CDR3 nucleotides: TGTGCCTGGACTAGCCGCAATGAGCAGTTCTTC. This gives the protein CAWTSRNEQFF.

The chain recombines TRBV11-2 with TRBJ2-5; 7 bases are shared with TRBD2. Losses at the gene ends were 6 bases for V and 2 bases for J; bases not matched to a gene: 12. This CDR3 spans 16 amino acids. CDR1 is SGHAT and CDR2 is FQNNGV in the germline V gene. The DNA of the CDR3 is TGTGCCAGCAGTTCCGGGCGGGGCGGGAGACAAGAGACCCAGTACTTC. Its protein is CASSSGRGGRQETQYF.

V and J are TRBV12-5 and TRBJ2-7; D possibly corresponds to TRBD1 (6 bases). The CDR3 has 14 amino acids. Germline V gene data show CDR1 as LGHNT and CDR2 as FRNRAP. The germline V and J ends were trimmed by 3 bases and 4 bases, with 13 bases remaining between them. The CDR3 DNA is TGTGCTAGTGGTTTCGGGTCAGGGGATTACGAGCAGTACTTC. This gives the protein CASGFGSGDYEQYF.

The V and J genes are TRBV19 and TRBJ1-5; TRBD1 aligns across 7 bases. The CDR3 loop spans 18 amino acids. Germline CDR1 is LNHDA and CDR2 is SQIVND (reference sequence). V was pared by 4 bases and J by 0 bases, with 12 bases of the junction left unmatched. The CDR3 DNA is TGTGCCAGTAGTAGCTTACGGACAGGTAATTATAGCAATCAGCCCCAGCATTTT. Amino acid sequence: CASSSLRTGNYSNQPQHF.

V and J are TRBV4-2 and TRBJ2-1; 10 nucleotides line up with TRBD2. CDR1 is LGHNA, CDR2 YNFKEQ, per germline. J was trimmed by 0 bases and V by 4 bases; bases with no gene match: 9. The length of the CDR3 is 18 residues. CDR3 protein: CASSRGLARSSSYNEQFF. CDR3 DNA sequence: TGTGCCAGCAGCCGGGGACTAGCGAGATCCAGCTCCTACAATGAGCAGTTCTTC.

The chain carries TRBV5-4 and TRBJ2-5; D not resolved. V lost 4 bases and J lost 1, with 14 bases in between. The V gene's germline CDR1 is SGHNT and CDR2 YYREEE (reference sequence). CDR3 length: 15 residues. CDR3 protein: CASSTESKPQETQYF. CDR3 coding DNA: TGTGCCAGCAGCACAGAGTCGAAACCCCAAGAGACCCAGTACTTC.

This sequence joins TRBV7-9 and TRBJ2-2; D gene unclear. V shed 4 bases and J shed 6 bases, with 12 bases lying between them. The CDR3 is made up of 14 amino acids. Germline V gene data show CDR1 as SEHNR and CDR2 as FQNEAQ (reference sequence). CDR3 nucleotides: TGTGCCAGCAGCTCTGTAGTTGGGTCCGGGGAGCTGTTTTTT. It yields the protein CASSSVVGSGELFF.

The chain has TRBV6-6 and TRBJ2-2; maybe TRBD1 (5 bases). The germline V and J ends were trimmed by 2 bases and 1 base, with 11 bases remaining between them. The CDR3 consists of 16 residues. From germline, CDR1 is MNHNY and CDR2 SVGAGI (reference sequence). The CDR3 nucleotides read TGTGCCAGCAGTTACGGGGCGTCACAGAACACCGGGGAGCTGTTTTTT. This gives the protein CASSYGASQNTGELFF.

This chain uses TRBV27 with TRBJ2-2, with 8 nucleotides matching TRBD1. CDR3 length: 14 residues. The trim removed 3 bases at V and 6 bases at J, leaving 3 bases unmatched. The germline V gene encodes CDR1 MNHEY and CDR2 SMNVEV (reference sequence). In DNA form, the CDR3 reads TGTGCCAGCAGTTTTGACAGGGGTGCCGGGGAGCTGTTTTTT. This translates into CASSFDRGAGELFF.

The gene calls are TRBV4-2 and TRBJ2-1, with 7 bases that match TRBD1. Looked up from germline, CDR1 is LGHNA and CDR2 is YNFKEQ. This CDR3 is 16 amino acids long. V lost 3 bases and J lost 8; bases outside the gene matches: 13. The CDR3: CASSQRVGRGFYEQFF. In DNA form, the CDR3 reads TGTGCCAGCAGCCAGCGTGTGGGCAGGGGGTTCTATGAGCAGTTCTTC.

The chain carries TRBV6-1 and TRBJ2-7; D might be TRBD1 or TRBD2, each matching 5 bases. The CDR3 is made up of 15 amino acids. CDR1 MNHNS and CDR2 SASEGT come from the germline V gene. V lost 7 bases and J 2 bases, leaving 18 bases between the germline ends. The CDR3 DNA follows: TGTGCCAGCATGCGATCCGGGACGGAGACCTACGAGCAGTACTTC. Residues: CASMRSGTETYEQYF.